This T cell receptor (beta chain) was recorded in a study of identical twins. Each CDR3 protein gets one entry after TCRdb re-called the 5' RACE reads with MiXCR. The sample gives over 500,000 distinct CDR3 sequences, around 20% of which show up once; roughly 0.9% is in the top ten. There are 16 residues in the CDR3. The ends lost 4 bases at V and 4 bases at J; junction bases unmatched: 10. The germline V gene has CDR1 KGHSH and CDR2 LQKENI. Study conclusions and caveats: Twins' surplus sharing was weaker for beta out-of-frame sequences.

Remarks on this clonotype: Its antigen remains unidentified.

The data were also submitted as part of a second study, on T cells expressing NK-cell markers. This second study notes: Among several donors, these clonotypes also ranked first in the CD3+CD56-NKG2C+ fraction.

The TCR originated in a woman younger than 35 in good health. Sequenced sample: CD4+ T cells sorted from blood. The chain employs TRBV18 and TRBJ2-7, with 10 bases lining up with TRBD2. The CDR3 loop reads CASSLTGASGGYEQYF. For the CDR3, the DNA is TGTGCCAGCTCACTGACGGGGGCTAGCGGGGGATACGAGCAGTACTTC.